The T cell receptor (beta chain) described here comes from a study of CXCR3-negative and CXCR3-positive naive CD8 T cells. The germline gives CDR1 KGHSH, CDR2 LQKENI. The length of the CDR3 is 16 residues. Broader study findings: Higher TRB CDR3 hydrophobicity marked CXCR3-positive naive cells relative to CXCR3-negative naive cells.

UMI labels and 5' RACE were used to prepare the TRB cDNA libraries. TCRdb processed the 5' RACE reads again and assigns one entry to each CDR3 protein, with no DNA. Recorded for this sample: fewer than 90,000 distinct CDR3 sequences. Details on this clonotype: Its antigen is not identified.

The chain joins TRBV18 to TRBJ2-2; the D gene TCRdb calls, TRBD2, cannot be checked with no DNA. The sample comprised naive CXCR3+ CD8+ T cells from blood. Subset of the sample: CD45RO-CCR7+CD27+CD95- naive CD8+ T cells expressing CXCR3 (TNR3+). The sequence was obtained from a human donor in good health. Some clones in this sample may be carry-over from other donors' samples. The CDR3 here is CASSPQSGGTTGELFF.